The entry below gives a single TCR beta chain sequence along with its context. The antigen is undetermined. A far bigger clonotype differs at one base, so this is likely a read error. Without the conserved terminal phenylalanine or tryptophan, this CDR3 likely stems from a read error. These data originate in a study of read filtering for tumor transcriptome and immune sequencing. Molecular barcoded adaptors covering alpha/delta and beta/gamma chains were used on 400 to 450 ng RNA. TCRdb re-derived calls from the reads in MiXCR, one entry per CDR3 protein. Among approximately 41,000 distinct CDR3 sequences, roughly an eighth were seen once, and the ten largest hold around 30%. Germline V gives CDR1 SGHTA, CDR2 FQGNSA. CDR3 size: 16 residues. V was clipped by 5 bases and J by 5 bases; unmatched bases: 13. Study results and limitations: Without single-read clonotypes, shared clonotype proportions correlated more between IR-seq and RNA-seq.

This sequence joins TRBV7-2 and TRBJ2-3; TRBD2 matches at 7 bases. The sample comprised a population of CD138-negative cells sorted from bone marrow. The origin of this receptor is a donor aged 40 or older with multiple myeloma. CDR3 region: CASSPSRGSAVDTQYL. The CDR3 DNA follows: TGTGCCAGCAGCCCGAGCCGCGGGAGTGCGGTAGATACGCAGTATCTT.